This TCR beta chain was captured in a study of blood T cell repertoires in COVID-19. Overall study context: Acute and convalescent COVID-19 specimens originated in the United States, Italy and Spain. PBMCs, B-cell-depleted T cells, or T cells were the source of the cDNA or gDNA that made up the material.

Authors' processing steps: Counts of nucleated cells, estimated from reference gene primer amplification, were obtained. TCRdb's copy holds only in-frame clones and misses some; the assay was immunoSEQ multiplex PCR. V, J and clone size are taken as reported in that table, and D and trimming were inferred from the DNA itself. The repertoire holds 95,000 to 100,000 clones, with roughly four fifths as singletons. The CDR3 runs 15 residues. V lost 3 bases, J lost 6 bases, and 5 bases stayed unmatched. The V and J genes are TRBV23-1 and TRBJ2-1, with 10 positions matching TRBD1. TRBV23-1 has ORF status, its function being uncertain. This TCR was sampled from a man between 65 and 79 years old with acute or convalescent COVID-19. Sequences were obtained from peripheral blood. The DNA for the CDR3 is TGCGCCAGCAGTCACCGGGACAGGGGTCGCAATGAGCAGTTCTTC. Its translation is CASSHRDRGRNEQFF.